This T cell receptor beta chain was recorded in a study of blood T cell repertoires in COVID-19. Study summary: T cells, B-cell-depleted T cells, or PBMCs supplied cDNA or gDNA.

Germline V gene data show CDR1 as MNHEY and CDR2 as SVGEGT. The CDR3 runs to 14 residues. Original processing methods: For nucleated cells, counts were estimated from reference gene primer amplification. The data were produced by immunoSEQ multiplex PCR, yet TCRdb's version contains in-frame clones alone and is incomplete. That table supplies the V and J calls and clone size; D and trimming were determined from the DNA. Counted here are roughly 250,000 clones, around nine tenths occurring once; the ten biggest clones make up 1.5% to 2%. In its sample, this clone was seen a few times. The junction departs from germline at one end; a sequencing error may be responsible. Individuals drawn from 20 to 30 US areas were roughly 18 to 95 years old. Participants' reported clinical history set cohort assignment.

This receptor was obtained from a woman aged 45-65 years who had recovered from COVID-19. This chain uses TRBV6-2 or TRBV6-3 with TRBJ2-7, with TRBD2 matching 9 bases. The source material was PBMCs or T cells enriched from blood (not recorded which). DNA of the CDR3: TGTGCCAGCAGTGCCGCGGGAGGGGCTTACGAGCAATACTTC. Amino acid sequence: CASSAAGGAYEQYF.